The present T cell receptor beta chain was sequenced within a study of CD8+CD57+ T cells in acquired aplastic anemia. Study-level information: Sorting CD4+ and CD8+ cells gave DNA averaging about 3.2 ug. CD4+ cell libraries from healthy donors averaged approximately 10 million reads. Study observations and caveats: Shared by patients and controls, nearly 30 CD8+ CDR3s were abundant in patients. No significant difference in CD8+ Simpson's diversity was found between patients and controls.

In this sample, this clonotype turned up many times. Its cognate antigen is unknown. TCR beta VDJ combinations and CDR3 sequences were profiled from genomic DNA. TCRdb re-called the reads with MiXCR, one entry per CDR3 protein. The data hold around 150,000 distinct CDR3 sequences, with around 40% observed a single time. The sequence was collected from a human donor in good health. Material: sorted CD4+, CD8+, or CD8+CD57+ T cells (not recorded which) from PBMCs.

The CDR3 nucleotides read TGTGCCAGCAGCCGGGACAGGACAGGGACCCAGTACTTC. Translation gives CASSRDRTGTQYF. The rearrangement uses TRBV7-3 and TRBJ2-5, with TRBD1 matching over 8 bases. The length of the CDR3 is 13 residues. CDR1 and CDR2 (germline): SGHTA, FQGTGA. V gave up 5 bases and J gave up 7 bases; unmatched junction bases: 6.